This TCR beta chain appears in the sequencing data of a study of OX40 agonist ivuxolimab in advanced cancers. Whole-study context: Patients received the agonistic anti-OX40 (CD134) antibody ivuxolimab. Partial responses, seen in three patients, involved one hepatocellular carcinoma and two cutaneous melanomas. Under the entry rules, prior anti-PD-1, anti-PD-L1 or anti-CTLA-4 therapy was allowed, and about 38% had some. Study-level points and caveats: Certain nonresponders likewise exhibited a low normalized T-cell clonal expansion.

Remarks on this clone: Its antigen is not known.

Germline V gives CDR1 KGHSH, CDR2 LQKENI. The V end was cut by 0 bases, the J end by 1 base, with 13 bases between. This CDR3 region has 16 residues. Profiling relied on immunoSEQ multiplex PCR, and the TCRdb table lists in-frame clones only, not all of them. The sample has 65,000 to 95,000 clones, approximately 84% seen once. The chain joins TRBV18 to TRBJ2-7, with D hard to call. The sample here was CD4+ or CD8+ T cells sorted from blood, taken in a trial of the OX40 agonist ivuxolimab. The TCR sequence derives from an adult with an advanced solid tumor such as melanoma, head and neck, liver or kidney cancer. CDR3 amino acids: CASSPPSRAGSYEQYF. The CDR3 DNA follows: TGTGCCAGCTCACCACCGTCCCGTGCCGGATCCTACGAGCAGTACTTC.